This TCR beta chain came from a study of blood T cell repertoires in COVID-19. About the study: COVID-19 samples from acute and convalescent phases originated in the United States, Italy and Spain. T cells, B-cell-depleted T cells, or PBMCs supplied cDNA or gDNA.

CDR3 length equals 15 residues. Germline values: CDR1 MGHRA, CDR2 YSYEKL. Trimming removed 0 bases from V and 2 bases from J, with 9 bases in between. As processed by the authors: Nucleated cell counts were estimated from reference gene primer amplification. Some clones are missing from TCRdb's copy, which holds only in-frame ones; the method was immunoSEQ multiplex PCR. The V and J calls and the clone size are those of that table, but D and trimming were determined from the DNA. This repertoire shows fewer than 250,000 clones, 83% found once; its top ten account for 2.9%. This clone was seen at least ten times.

The clonotype comes from a man aged 45-60 years with active or convalescent COVID-19. This chain uses TRBV4-1 with TRBJ2-3; unclear D gene. The sample taken for sequencing was peripheral blood. The CDR3, as DNA: TGCGCCAGCAGCCAAGAGGCCAGTACCACAGATACGCAGTATTTT. Protein sequence: CASSQEASTTDTQYF.